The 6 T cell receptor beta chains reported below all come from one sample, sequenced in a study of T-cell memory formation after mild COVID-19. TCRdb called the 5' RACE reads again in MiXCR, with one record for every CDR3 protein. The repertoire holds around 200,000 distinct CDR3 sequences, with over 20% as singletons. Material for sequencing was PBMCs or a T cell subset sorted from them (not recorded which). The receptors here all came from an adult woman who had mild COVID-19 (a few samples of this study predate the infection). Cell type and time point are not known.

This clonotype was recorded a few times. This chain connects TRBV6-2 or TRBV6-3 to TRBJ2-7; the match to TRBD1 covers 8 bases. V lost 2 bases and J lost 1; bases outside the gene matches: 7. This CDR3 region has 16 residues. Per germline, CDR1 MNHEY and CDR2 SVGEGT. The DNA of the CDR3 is TGTGCCAGCAGTTACGCTTGGACAGGGTTATCCTACGAGCAGTACTTC. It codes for CASSYAWTGLSYEQYF.

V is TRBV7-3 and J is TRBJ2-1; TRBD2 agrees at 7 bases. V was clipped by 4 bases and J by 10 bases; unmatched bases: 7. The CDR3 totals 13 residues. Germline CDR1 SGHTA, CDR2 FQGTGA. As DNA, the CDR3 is TGTGCCAGCAGCTCGCTGTCAGCGGGGGAGCAGTTCTTC. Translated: CASSSLSAGEQFF.

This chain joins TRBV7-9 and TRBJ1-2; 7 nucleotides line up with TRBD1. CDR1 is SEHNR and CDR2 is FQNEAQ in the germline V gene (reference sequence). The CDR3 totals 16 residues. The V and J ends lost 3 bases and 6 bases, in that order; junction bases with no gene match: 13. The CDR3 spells CASSFAPVGRGNGYTF. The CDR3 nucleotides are TGTGCCAGCAGCTTTGCGCCGGTCGGCAGGGGGAATGGCTACACCTTC.

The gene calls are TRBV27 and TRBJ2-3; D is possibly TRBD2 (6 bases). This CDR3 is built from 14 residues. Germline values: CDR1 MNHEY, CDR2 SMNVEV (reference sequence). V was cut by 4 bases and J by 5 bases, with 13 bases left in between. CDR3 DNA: TGTGCCAGCAGTTCACGACTGGGGGGAGATACGCAGTATTTT. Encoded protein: CASSSRLGGDTQYF.

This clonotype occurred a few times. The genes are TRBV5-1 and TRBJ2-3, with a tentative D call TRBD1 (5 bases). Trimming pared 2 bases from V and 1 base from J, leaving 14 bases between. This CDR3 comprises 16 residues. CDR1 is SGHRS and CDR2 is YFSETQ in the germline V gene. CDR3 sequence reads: CASSLGAIKGTDTQYF. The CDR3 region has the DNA TGCGCCAGCAGCTTAGGGGCCATAAAGGGCACAGATACGCAGTATTTT.

The CDR3 reads CASSLLRDRPTTGNTIYF. The DNA of the CDR3 is TGTGCCAGCAGTTTACTCCGGGACAGGCCTACTACTGGAAACACCATATATTTT. V usage is TRBV12-3 or TRBV12-4 and J usage is TRBJ1-3, with TRBD1 identical over 8 bases. This CDR3 region has 18 residues. The V and J ends lost 2 bases and 2 bases, in that order; junction bases with no gene match: 11.